This TCR beta chain was sequenced in a study of cytomegalovirus exposure and HLA in healthy donors. This clone was counted only a few times. The PCR had 60 Vbeta and 13 Jbeta primers. Clones were sequenced by immunoSEQ multiplex PCR, and TCRdb holds only the in-frame ones, with some missing. The sample lists about 100,000 clones; roughly 75% were seen once. This CDR3 is built from 17 residues. The germline V gene has CDR1 SGHDT and CDR2 YYEEEE. The V gene end was trimmed by 4 bases and the J gene end by 0 bases; junction bases not matched to a gene: 10. Sequenced sample: PBMCs. The source of this sequence is a woman in her forties in good health and CMV-seronegative. V gene TRBV5-6 combines with J gene TRBJ1-1; TRBD1 matches 9 bases. This chain's CDR3 is CASSAPGQGDMNTEAFF. In nucleotides, the CDR3 is TGTGCCAGCAGCGCCCCGGGACAGGGCGACATGAACACTGAAGCTTTCTTT.